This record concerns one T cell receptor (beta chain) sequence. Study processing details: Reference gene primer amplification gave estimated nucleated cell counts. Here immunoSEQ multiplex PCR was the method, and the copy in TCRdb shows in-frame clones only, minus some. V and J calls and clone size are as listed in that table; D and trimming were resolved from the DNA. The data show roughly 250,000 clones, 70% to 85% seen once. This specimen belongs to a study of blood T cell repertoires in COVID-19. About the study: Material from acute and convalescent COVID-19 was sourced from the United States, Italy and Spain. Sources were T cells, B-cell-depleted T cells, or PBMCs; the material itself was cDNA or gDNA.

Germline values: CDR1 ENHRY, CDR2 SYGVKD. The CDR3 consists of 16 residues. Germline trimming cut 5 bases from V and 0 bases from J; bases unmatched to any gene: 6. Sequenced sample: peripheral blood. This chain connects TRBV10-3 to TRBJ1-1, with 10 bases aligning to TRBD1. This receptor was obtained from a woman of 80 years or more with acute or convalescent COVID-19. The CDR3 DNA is TGTGCCATCAGTCCGGGACAGGGGAGGATGAACACTGAAGCTTTCTTT. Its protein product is CAISPGQGRMNTEAFF.